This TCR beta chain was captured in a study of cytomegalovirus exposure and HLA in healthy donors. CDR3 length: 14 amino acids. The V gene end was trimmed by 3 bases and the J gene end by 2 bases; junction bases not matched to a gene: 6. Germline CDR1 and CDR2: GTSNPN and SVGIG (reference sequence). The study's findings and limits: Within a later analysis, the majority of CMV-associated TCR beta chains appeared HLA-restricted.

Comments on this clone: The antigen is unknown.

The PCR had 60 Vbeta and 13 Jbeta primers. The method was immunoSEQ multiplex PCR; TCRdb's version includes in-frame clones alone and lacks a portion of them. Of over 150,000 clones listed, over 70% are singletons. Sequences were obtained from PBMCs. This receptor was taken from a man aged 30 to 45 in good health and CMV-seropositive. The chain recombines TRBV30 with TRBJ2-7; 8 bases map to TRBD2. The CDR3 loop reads CAWSRGLVTYEQYF. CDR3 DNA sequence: TGTGCCTGGAGCCGGGGACTAGTTACCTACGAGCAGTACTTC. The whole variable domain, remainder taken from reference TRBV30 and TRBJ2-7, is SQTIHQWPATLVQPVGSPLSLECTVEGTSNPNLYWYRQAAGRGLQLLFYSVGIGQISSEVPQNLSASRPQDRQFILSSKKLLLSDSGFYLCAWSRGLVTYEQYFGPGTRLTVT.